This T cell receptor beta chain was found in a study of T cell responses to AZD1222 COVID-19 vaccine. Whole-study findings and limits: Spike-specific TCR breadth and depth went up after people got two AZD1222 doses.

This clone was seen a few times. Antigen specificity is unknown. Repertoires were generated with immunoSEQ multiplex PCR, while TCRdb's copy carries only in-frame clones and drops some. Here the sample spans over 130,000 clones, roughly nine tenths being singletons. After removal of 1 base from V and 9 bases from J, the junction contained 0 bases not matched to a gene. This CDR3 has 11 amino acids. Per the germline V gene, CDR1 is GTSNPN and CDR2 is SVGIG (reference sequence). This TCR was sampled from an adult who received the AZD1222 COVID-19 vaccine. The sample consisted of peripheral blood, taken 28 days after the second AZD1222 dose. This chain uses TRBV30 with TRBJ2-1; 7 bases line up with TRBD2. The DNA of the CDR3 is TGTGCCTGGAGTGGGGAGGGTGAGCAGTTCTTC. Its translation: CAWSGEGEQFF.